This TCR beta chain is from a study of T cell changes during pregnancy in multiple sclerosis. Assay: immunoSEQ multiplex PCR; the TCRdb copy retains only in-frame clones and omits some. The profile covers 30,000 to 45,000 clones, with 91% appearing a single time and around 0.47% taken by the ten largest. This TCR was sampled from a female donor in good health, enrolled as a control in a pregnancy study. Material: CD4+ T cells from peripheral blood mononuclear cells, obtained in the second trimester of pregnancy.

The CDR3 protein is CASTLLGEEQYF. The CDR3, as DNA: TGTGCCAGCACCCTCCTAGGGGAAGAGCAGTACTTC. J is TRBJ2-7 and V is TRBV7-6; tentative D call: TRBD1 (5 bases). Trimming took 7 bases from V and 7 from J, leaving 14 bases between them. The CDR3 spans 12 residues. In germline, CDR1 is SGHVS, CDR2 FNYEAQ.